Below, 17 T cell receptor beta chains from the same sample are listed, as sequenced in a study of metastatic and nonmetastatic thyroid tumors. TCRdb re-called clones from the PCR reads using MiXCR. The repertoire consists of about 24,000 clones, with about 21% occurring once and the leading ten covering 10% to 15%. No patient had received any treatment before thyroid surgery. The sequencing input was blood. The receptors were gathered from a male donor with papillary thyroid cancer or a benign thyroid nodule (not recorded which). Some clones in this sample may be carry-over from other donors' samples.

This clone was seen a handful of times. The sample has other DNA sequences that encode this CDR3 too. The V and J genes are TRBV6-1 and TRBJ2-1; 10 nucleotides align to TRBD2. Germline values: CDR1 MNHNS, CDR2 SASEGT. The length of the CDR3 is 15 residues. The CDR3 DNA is TGTGCAAGCTCTCCGGGAAGACTAGCGGGCGACGAGCAGTTCTTC. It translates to CASSPGRLAGDEQFF.

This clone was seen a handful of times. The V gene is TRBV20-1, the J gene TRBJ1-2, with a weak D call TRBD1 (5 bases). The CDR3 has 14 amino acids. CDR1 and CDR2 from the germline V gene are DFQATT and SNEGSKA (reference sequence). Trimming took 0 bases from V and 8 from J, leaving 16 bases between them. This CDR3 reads CSARDEALRGGYTF. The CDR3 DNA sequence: TGCAGTGCTAGAGACGAGGCTCTCCGGGGGGGCTACACCTTC.

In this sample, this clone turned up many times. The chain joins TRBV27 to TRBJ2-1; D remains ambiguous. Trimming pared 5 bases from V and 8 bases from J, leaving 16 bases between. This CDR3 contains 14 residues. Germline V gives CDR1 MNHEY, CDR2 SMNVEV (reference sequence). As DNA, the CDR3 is TGTGCCAGCAGTCCATACTCTAGTATCGATGAGCAGTTCTTC. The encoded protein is CASSPYSSIDEQFF.

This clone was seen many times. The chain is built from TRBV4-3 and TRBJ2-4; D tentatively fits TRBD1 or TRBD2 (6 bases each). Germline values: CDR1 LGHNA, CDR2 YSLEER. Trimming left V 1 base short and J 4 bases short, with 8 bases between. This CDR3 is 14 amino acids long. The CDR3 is CASSQVGGKNIQYF. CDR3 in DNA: TGCGCCAGCAGCCAAGTAGGGGGGAAAAACATTCAGTACTTC.

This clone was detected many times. CDR3 nucleotide sequence: TGTGCCAGCAGGGGACAGCCTAACACTGAAGCTTTCTTT. Its protein is CASRGQPNTEAFF. This chain uses TRBV12-3 or TRBV12-4 with TRBJ1-1; 7 bases are a match to TRBD1. Trimming took 6 bases from V and 2 from J; bases not matched to a gene: 3. The CDR3 has 13 amino acids.

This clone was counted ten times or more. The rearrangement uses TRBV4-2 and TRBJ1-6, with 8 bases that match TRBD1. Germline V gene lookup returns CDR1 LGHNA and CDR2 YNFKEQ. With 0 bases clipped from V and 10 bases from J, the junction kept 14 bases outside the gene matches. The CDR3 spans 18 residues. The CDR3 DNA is TGTGCCAGCAGCCAAGAGCCCCCGCAGACAGGGGTTAGGTCACCCCTCCACTTT. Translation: CASSQEPPQTGVRSPLHF.

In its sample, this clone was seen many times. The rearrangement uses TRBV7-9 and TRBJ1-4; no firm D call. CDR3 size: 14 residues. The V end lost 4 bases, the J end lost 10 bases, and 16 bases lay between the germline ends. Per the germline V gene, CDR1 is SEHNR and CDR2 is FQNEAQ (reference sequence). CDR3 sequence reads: CASSSDRSEGKLFF. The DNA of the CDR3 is TGTGCCAGCAGCTCCGACCGATCGGAGGGAAAACTGTTTTTT.

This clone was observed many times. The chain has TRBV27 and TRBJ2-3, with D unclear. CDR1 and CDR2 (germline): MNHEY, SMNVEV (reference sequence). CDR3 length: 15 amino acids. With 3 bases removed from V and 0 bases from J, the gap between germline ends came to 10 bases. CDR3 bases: TGTGCCAGCAGTTTTCAGGCCGCTAGCACAGATACGCAGTATTTT. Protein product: CASSFQAASTDTQYF.

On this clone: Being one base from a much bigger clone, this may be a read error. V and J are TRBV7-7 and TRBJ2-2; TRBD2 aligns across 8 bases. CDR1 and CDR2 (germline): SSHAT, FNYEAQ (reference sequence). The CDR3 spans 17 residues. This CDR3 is CASIPLEFTSGTGELFF. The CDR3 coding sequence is TGTGCTAGCATCCCCCTTGAATTTACTAGCGGCACCGGGGAGCTGTTTTTT.

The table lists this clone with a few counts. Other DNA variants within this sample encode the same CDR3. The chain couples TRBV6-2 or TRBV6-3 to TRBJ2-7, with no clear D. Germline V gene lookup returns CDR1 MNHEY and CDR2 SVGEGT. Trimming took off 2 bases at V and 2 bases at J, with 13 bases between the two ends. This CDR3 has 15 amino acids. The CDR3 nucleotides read TGTGCCAGCAGTTACGGTCTATCTGGGACCTACGAGCAGTACTTC. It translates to CASSYGLSGTYEQYF.

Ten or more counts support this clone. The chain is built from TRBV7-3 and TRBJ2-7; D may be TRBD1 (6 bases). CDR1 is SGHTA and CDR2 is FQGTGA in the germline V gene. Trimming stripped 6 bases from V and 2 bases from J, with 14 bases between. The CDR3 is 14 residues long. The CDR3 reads CASSITQGPYEQYF. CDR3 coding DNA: TGTGCCAGCAGTATAACACAGGGTCCCTACGAGCAGTACTTC.

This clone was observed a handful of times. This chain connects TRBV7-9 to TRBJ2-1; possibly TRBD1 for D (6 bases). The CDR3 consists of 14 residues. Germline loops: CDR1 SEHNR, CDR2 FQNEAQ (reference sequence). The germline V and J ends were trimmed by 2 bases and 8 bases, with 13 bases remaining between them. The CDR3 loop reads CASSLRSQGDEQFF. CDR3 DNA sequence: TGTGCCAGCAGCTTAAGGTCACAGGGAGATGAGCAGTTCTTC.

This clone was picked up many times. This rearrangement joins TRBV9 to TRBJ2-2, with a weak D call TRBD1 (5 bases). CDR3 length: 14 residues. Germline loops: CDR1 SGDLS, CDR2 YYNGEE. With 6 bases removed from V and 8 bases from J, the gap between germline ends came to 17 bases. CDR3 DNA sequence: TGTGCCAGCACCCCATCAAGGGGCGAAGGGGAGCTGTTTTTT. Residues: CASTPSRGEGELFF. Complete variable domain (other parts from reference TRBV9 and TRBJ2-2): DSGVTQTPKHLITATGQRVTLRCSPRSGDLSVYWYQQSLDQGLQFLIQYYNGEERAKGNILERFSAQQFPDLHSELNLSSLELGDSALYFCASTPSRGEGELFFGEGSRLTVL.

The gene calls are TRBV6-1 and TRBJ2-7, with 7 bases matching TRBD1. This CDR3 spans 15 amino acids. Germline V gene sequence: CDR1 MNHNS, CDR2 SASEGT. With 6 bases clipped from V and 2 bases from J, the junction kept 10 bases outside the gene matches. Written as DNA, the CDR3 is TGTGCCAGCAGGACCGGACAGGTAGGGGCCTACGAGCAGTACTTC. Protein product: CASRTGQVGAYEQYF.

Written as DNA, the CDR3 is TGTGCCTGGAGTCCGGCCTACGAGCAGTACTTC. Translated, it gives CAWSPAYEQYF. The gene calls are TRBV30 and TRBJ2-7; no reliable D call. V was cut by 2 bases and J by 2 bases, with 4 bases left in between. This CDR3 is 11 amino acids long. Looked up from germline, CDR1 is GTSNPN and CDR2 is SVGIG (reference sequence).

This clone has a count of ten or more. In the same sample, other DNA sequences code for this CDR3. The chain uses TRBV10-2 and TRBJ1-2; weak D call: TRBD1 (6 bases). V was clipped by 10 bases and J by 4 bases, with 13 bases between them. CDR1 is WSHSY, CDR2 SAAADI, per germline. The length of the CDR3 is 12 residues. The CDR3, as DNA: TGCGCCACTCAAAAGGACAGCTATGGCTACACCTTC. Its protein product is CATQKDSYGYTF.

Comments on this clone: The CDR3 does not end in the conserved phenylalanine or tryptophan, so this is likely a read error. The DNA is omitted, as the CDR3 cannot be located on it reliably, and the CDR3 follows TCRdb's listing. CDR3 loop: CASGDRGEQFL. The chain joins TRBV27 to TRBJ2-1; the table gives TRBD1 as D, unverified against the DNA. The CDR3 is 11 amino acids in total, end residues counted. Germline CDR1 MNHEY, CDR2 SMNVEV (reference sequence).